This is a list of T cell receptor beta chains from one sample in a study of tissue T cells after allogeneic stem cell transplantation. Assay used: immunoSEQ multiplex PCR; TCRdb lists only in-frame clones, some missing. The sample has 8,000 to 10,000 clones, around 62% seen once; the top ten hold about a tenth. The specimen comprised tissue from the ileum, sampled at autopsy. These receptors originate from a woman aged 18-49 years with breast cancer. Each CDR3 is given with its conserved first and last residue. The D gene is left open where the match is weak. Clone size is shown for a subset of rows, as once, few, many or a class of expanded clone.

V	size	D	J	DNA	CDR3
TRBV5-1	medium-sized	.	TRBJ2-2	TGCGCCAGCAGCTTGGAGGCAGGTAACACCGGGGAGCTGTTTTTT	CASSLEAGNTGELFF
TRBV5-1	.	TRBD1	TRBJ1-3	TGCGCCAGCAGCAGTGGACAGGACTCTGGAAACACCATATATTTT	CASSSGQDSGNTIYF
TRBV4-1	.	TRBD1	TRBJ2-5	TGCGCCAGCAGCCCCGTTGGACAGGGTAGTCCCTTCCAGTACTTC	CASSPVGQGSPFQYF
TRBV12-3/TRBV12-4	.	.	TRBJ2-1	TGTGCCAGCAAGGAGAACCGCAATGAGCAGTTCTTC	CASKENRNEQFF
TRBV6-5	.	.	TRBJ2-1	TGTGCCACCAGGGGGGGCTCCTACAATGAGCAGTTCTTC	CATRGGSYNEQFF
TRBV6-5	.	.	TRBJ2-7	TGTGCCAGCAGTCCTAGCGCCTACGAATCCTACGAGCAGTACTTC	CASSPSAYESYEQYF
TRBV5-1	.	.	TRBJ1-2	TGCGCCAGCAGCACGACTACCCGGGGAACCTATGGCTACACCTTC	CASSTTTRGTYGYTF
TRBV19	few	TRBD1	TRBJ1-4	TGTGCCAGTTCCGACAGGGGTCGAGCCTGGAATGAAAAACTGTTTTTT	CASSDRGRAWNEKLFF
TRBV30	.	.	TRBJ1-1	TGTGCCTGGAGTGTACCCTCGTCCTGGACAGACACTGAAGCTTTCTTT	CAWSVPSSWTDTEAFF
TRBV6-5	.	.	TRBJ2-3	TGTGCCAGCAGTTACTGGGACGGTGGACCAGATACGCAGTATTTT	CASSYWDGGPDTQYF
TRBV5-1	once	.	TRBJ2-7	TGCGCCAGCAGCTTGCTCCCGCCGGGTGGCTACGAGCAGTACTTC	CASSLLPPGGYEQYF
TRBV13	few	.	TRBJ2-2	TGTGCCAGCAGCTTGCAGAACACCGGGGAGCTGTTTTTT	CASSLQNTGELFF
TRBV27	medium-sized	TRBD2	TRBJ2-7	TGTGCCATCCGGCGGGAGCCCGCCCCTATCCACGAGCAGTACTTC	CAIRREPAPIHEQYF
TRBV19	medium-sized	.	TRBJ1-3	TGTGCCAGTCGCGGCAGATACTCTGGAAACACCATATATTTT	CASRGRYSGNTIYF
TRBV30	.	.	TRBJ2-7	TGTGCCTGGAGTGTTGATTCGGCCAGGGCCGAGCAGTACTTC	CAWSVDSARAEQYF
TRBV2	.	.	TRBJ2-4	TGTGCCAGCAGAAGCGTCGGGGGCGTGGGTCCGAACATTCAGTACTTC	CASRSVGGVGPNIQYF
TRBV7-9	.	.	TRBJ1-2	TGTGCCAGCAGCTTCGGGACCGAAGCTAACTATGGCTACACCTTC	CASSFGTEANYGYTF
TRBV10-3	.	TRBD1	TRBJ2-1	TGTGCCATCAGTGGGGGGACAGGGAGCTCCTACAATGAGCAGTTCTTC	CAISGGTGSSYNEQFF
TRBV5-1	few	.	TRBJ2-7	TGCGCCAGCAGCCCCGGAGCATTTTACGACGAGCAGTACTTC	CASSPGAFYDEQYF
TRBV21-1	.	.	TRBJ2-7	TGTGCCAGCAGGGGATCAGAGGGCTTTAGGTTGATCGAGCAGTACTTC	CASRGSEGFRLIEQYF
TRBV2	.	TRBD1	TRBJ2-7	TGTGCCAGCCTCAAGGACAGGACCTACGAGCAGTACTTC	CASLKDRTYEQYF
TRBV5-1	.	.	TRBJ2-5	TGCGCCAGCAGCTTAAACAGGTGGCAAGAGACCCAGTACTTC	CASSLNRWQETQYF
TRBV2	medium-sized	.	TRBJ2-6	TGTGCCAGCAGTAGAACAGGGACGGGGGCCAACGTCCTGACTTTC	CASSRTGTGANVLTF
TRBV2	few	TRBD1	TRBJ1-6	TGTGCCAGCAGTGACTCGACAGGGGCGGATTCACCCCTCCACTTT	CASSDSTGADSPLHF
TRBV2	.	TRBD1	TRBJ2-2	TGTGCCAGCAGAGGACAGGTGAACACCGGGGAGCTGTTTTTT	CASRGQVNTGELFF
TRBV9	.	TRBD1	TRBJ1-6	TGTGCCAGCAGCGTGGGACAGGGGAATTCACCCCTCCACTTT	CASSVGQGNSPLHF
TRBV18	.	TRBD1	TRBJ2-7	TGTGCCAGCTCACCAGGACAGGGGACTTCTTTAGGGCAGTACTTC	CASSPGQGTSLGQYF
TRBV5-1	.	TRBD2	TRBJ2-7	TGCGCCAGCAGCCGTCCGGGACTAGCCGGCTACGAGCAGTACTTC	CASSRPGLAGYEQYF
TRBV6-2/TRBV6-3	few	.	TRBJ2-7	TGTGCCAGCAGTTTCGAAGTATCCTACGAGCAGTACTTC	CASSFEVSYEQYF
TRBV28	.	TRBD1	TRBJ2-3	TGTGCCAGCAGTACTCCATCGCAGGGGGCCCTCACAGATACGCAGTATTTT	CASSTPSQGALTDTQYF
TRBV7-3	.	.	TRBJ1-1	TGTGCCAGCAGCTACGGGCCCGACGGCGCTGAAGCTTTCTTT	CASSYGPDGAEAFF
TRBV10-3	.	.	TRBJ1-5	TGTGCCATCAGTGAGGGGCAGGGGTTAAATCAGCCCCAGCATTTT	CAISEGQGLNQPQHF
TRBV7-2	.	TRBD1	TRBJ1-1	TGTGCCAGCAGCTTAGGGGACAGGAGGAACACTGAAGCTTTCTTT	CASSLGDRRNTEAFF
TRBV7-9	.	.	TRBJ2-2	TGTGCCAGCAGCTCCCCCCTTGGGGCGCGCGGGGAGCTGTTTTTT	CASSSPLGARGELFF
TRBV28	.	.	TRBJ2-3	TGTGCCAGCAGTACAGTCGTGGGGCTGACAGATACGCAGTATTTT	CASSTVVGLTDTQYF
TRBV7-3	.	TRBD1	TRBJ1-1	TGTGCCAGCAGCTTGACAACAGTAGGACAGGGAAACACTGAAGCTTTCTTT	CASSLTTVGQGNTEAFF
TRBV5-3	.	TRBD2	TRBJ2-5	TGTGCCAGAAGCCCCCCGGGCGGGGGGGCCGAGGAGACCCAGTACTTC	CARSPPGGGAEETQYF
TRBV5-1	.	TRBD2	TRBJ2-5	TGCGCCAGCAGCTCCGGACTAGCGGGGGGGTTCCAAGAGACCCAGTACTTC	CASSSGLAGGFQETQYF
TRBV5-5	medium-sized	.	TRBJ2-1	TGTGCCAGCAGCGGCGTTGAAGGGCCCCCCTACAATGAGCAGTTCTTC	CASSGVEGPPYNEQFF
TRBV7-9	.	TRBD2	TRBJ2-5	TGTGCCAGCAGTTACCTAGCGGGAGGAGAGACCCAGTACTTC	CASSYLAGGETQYF
TRBV5-1	few	TRBD2	TRBJ2-7	TGCGCCAGCAGCTTGGAGGCGGGAGGCTTCGAGCAGTACTTC	CASSLEAGGFEQYF
TRBV27	.	.	TRBJ1-6	TGTGCCAGCAGTTTACCTGGGGGGTGGGGGTTTAATTCACCCCTCCACTTT	CASSLPGGWGFNSPLHF
TRBV28	.	.	TRBJ2-7	TGTGCCAGCAGCACCCCGACGGGGAACTCCTACGAGCAGTACTTC	CASSTPTGNSYEQYF
TRBV7-9	.	TRBD1	TRBJ2-5	TGTGCCAGCAGCTTAGGTGACAGGGGGCTAAGGGAGACCCAGTACTTC	CASSLGDRGLRETQYF
TRBV30	.	.	TRBJ1-6	TGTGCCTGGACAGGGGCAAGATATAATTCACCCCTCCACTTT	CAWTGARYNSPLHF